This T cell receptor beta chain was documented in a study of blood T cell repertoires in COVID-19. About the study: The cDNA or gDNA used as material had been derived from T cells, B-cell-depleted T cells, or PBMCs.

Trimming left V 4 bases short and J 5 bases short, with 14 bases between. Germline CDR1 is SGHAT and CDR2 is FQNNGV. The CDR3 has 15 residues. The protocol was immunoSEQ multiplex PCR, while the TCRdb copy is restricted to in-frame clones and leaves out a portion. In the table there are around 260,000 clones, 70% to 90% of which are singletons. This TCR was sampled from a woman in her 30s who had recovered from COVID-19. The genes are TRBV11-2 and TRBJ2-2, with D possibly matching TRBD1 (6 bases). Sequencing used PBMCs or T cells enriched from blood (not recorded which). The CDR3 protein is CASSSEHQGTGELFF. CDR3 nucleotide sequence: TGTGCCAGCAGCTCGGAGCACCAGGGGACCGGGGAGCTGTTTTTT.